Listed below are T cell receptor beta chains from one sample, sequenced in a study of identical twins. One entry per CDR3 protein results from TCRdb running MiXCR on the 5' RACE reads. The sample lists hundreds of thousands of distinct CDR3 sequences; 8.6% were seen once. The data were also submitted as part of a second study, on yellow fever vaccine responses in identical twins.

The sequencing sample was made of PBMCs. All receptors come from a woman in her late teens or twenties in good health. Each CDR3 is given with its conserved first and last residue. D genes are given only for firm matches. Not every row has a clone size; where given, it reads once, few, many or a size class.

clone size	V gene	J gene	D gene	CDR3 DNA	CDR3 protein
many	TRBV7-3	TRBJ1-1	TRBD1	TGTGCCAGCAGCAGGGGGGACAGGATGAACACTGAAGCTTTCTTT	CASSRGDRMNTEAFF
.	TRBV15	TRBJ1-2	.	TGTGCCACCAGCAGAGATCTCCTGACAGTCAACTATGGCTACACCTTC	CATSRDLLTVNYGYTF
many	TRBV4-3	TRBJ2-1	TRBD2	TGCGCCAGCAGCCAGGGGACTACTTACAATGAGCAGTTCTTC	CASSQGTTYNEQFF
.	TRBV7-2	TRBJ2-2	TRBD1	TGTGCCAGCAGCTTTTGGGACAGGGCAGGCGGGGAGCTGTTTTTT	CASSFWDRAGGELFF
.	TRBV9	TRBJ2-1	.	TGTGCCAGCAGCGTAAAGGTCCTGGGGAGCGGTGAGCAGTTCTTC	CASSVKVLGSGEQFF
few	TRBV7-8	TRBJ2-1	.	TGTGCCAGCAGCTTAGCGATGACAGCGGCCTCGGGCCATGAGCAGTTCTTC	CASSLAMTAASGHEQFF
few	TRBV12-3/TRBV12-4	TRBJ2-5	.	TGTGCCAGCAGCTTTTGGGGATCCGAGACCCAGTACTTC	CASSFWGSETQYF
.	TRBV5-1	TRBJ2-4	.	TGCGCCAGCAGCATCGACACAGGGACCCAAAACATTCAGTACTTC	CASSIDTGTQNIQYF
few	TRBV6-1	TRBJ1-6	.	TGTGCCAGCAGTGAAAGTGTGACAGCAAATTCACCCCTCCACTTT	CASSESVTANSPLHF
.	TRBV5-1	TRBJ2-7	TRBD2	TGCGCCAGCAGCTCCCGTGGGTCCGGACTAGCGGGAAGCTACGAGCAGTACTTC	CASSSRGSGLAGSYEQYF
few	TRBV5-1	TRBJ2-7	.	TGCGCCAGCAGCTTGGGGGCTGGTCGACTACTCGACTACGAGCAGTACTTC	CASSLGAGRLLDYEQYF
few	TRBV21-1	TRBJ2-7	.	TGTGCCAGCAGCAAACAAGGGACAATGTCCTCCTACGAGCAGTACTTC	CASSKQGTMSSYEQYF
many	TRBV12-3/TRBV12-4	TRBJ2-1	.	TGTGCCAGCTCCCGGGGGAACTACAATGAGCAGTTCTTC	CASSRGNYNEQFF
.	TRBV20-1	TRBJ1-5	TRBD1	TGCAGTGCTAGAGGACGACAGGGACCACTGCAGCCCCAGCATTTT	CSARGRQGPLQPQHF
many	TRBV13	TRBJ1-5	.	TGTGCCAGCAGCTTAATAGCAATTCAGCCCCAGCATTTT	CASSLIAIQPQHF
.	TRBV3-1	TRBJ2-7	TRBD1	TGTGCCAGCAGCCAAGAAGGGACAGGGGGATACGAGCAGTACTTC	CASSQEGTGGYEQYF
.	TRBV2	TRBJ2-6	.	TGTGCCAGCAGTCGTTCCGGGATTTCTGGGCCCAACGTCCTGACTTTC	CASSRSGISGPNVLTF
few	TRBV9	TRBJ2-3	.	TGTGCCAGCAGCGTAGTGGCGACTAGCACAGATACGCAGTATTTT	CASSVVATSTDTQYF
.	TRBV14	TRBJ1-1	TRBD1	TGTGCCAGCAGCCCAACCCGGGACAGGGAGGCTTTCTTT	CASSPTRDREAFF
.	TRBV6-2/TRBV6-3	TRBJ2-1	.	TGTGCCAGCAGCCCGAGGAGGGATTCGAATGAGCAGTTCTTC	CASSPRRDSNEQFF
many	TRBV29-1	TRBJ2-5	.	TGCAGCGTTGTTACGAGGGAGACCCAGTACTTC	CSVVTRETQYF
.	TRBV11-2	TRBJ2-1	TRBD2	TGTGCCAGCAGCTTAGAGGAGTATAGGACTAGCGGGAGGAGCTCCTACAATGAGCAGTTCTTC	CASSLEEYRTSGRSSYNEQFF
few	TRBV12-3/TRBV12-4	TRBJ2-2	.	TGTGCCAGCACCACCTACCGGGAATTGGGCACCGGGGAGCTGTTTTTT	CASTTYRELGTGELFF
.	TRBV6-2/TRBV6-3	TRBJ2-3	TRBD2	TGTGCCAGCAGTTACCCAAAAGGACTAGCGAGGAGCACAGATACGCAGTATTTT	CASSYPKGLARSTDTQYF
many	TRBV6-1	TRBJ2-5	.	TGTGCCAGCAGGACGGTACAGGAGCAAGAGACCCAGTACTTC	CASRTVQEQETQYF
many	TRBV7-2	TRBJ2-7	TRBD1	TGTGCCAGCAGCTTGCAGGGGGCACCGCAGTACTTC	CASSLQGAPQYF
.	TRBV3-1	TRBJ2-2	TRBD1	TGTGCCAGTATGGACAGGGGGAGAACCGGGGAGCTGTTTTTT	CASMDRGRTGELFF
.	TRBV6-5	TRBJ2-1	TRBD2	TGTGCCAGCAGTTACGAGTTAGCGGGAAACAATGAGCAGTTCTTC	CASSYELAGNNEQFF
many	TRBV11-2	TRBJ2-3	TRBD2	TGTGCCAGCAGCACGGGACTAGCGACTACGCAGTATTTT	CASSTGLATTQYF
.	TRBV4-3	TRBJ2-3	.	TGCGCCAGCAGCCGGGGCCAGGGTACGCAGTATTTT	CASSRGQGTQYF
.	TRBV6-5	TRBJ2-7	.	TGTGCCAGCAGTTTCAGGGCGGGGGAGCAGTACTTC	CASSFRAGEQYF
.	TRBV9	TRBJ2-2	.	TGTGCCAGCAGCAGGGTGTCAACGAACACCGGGGAGCTGTTTTTT	CASSRVSTNTGELFF
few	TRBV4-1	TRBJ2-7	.	TGCGCCAGCAGCCGCCCTCAGGGAGGGGGGACCCCCTACGAGCAGTACTTC	CASSRPQGGGTPYEQYF
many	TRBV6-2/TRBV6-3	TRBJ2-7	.	TGTGCCAGCACCTCGGGGCTGGAGATATACGAGCAGTACTTC	CASTSGLEIYEQYF
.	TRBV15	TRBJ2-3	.	TGTGCCACCAGCAGAGATCCGCGGCGGAACACAGATACGCAGTATTTT	CATSRDPRRNTDTQYF
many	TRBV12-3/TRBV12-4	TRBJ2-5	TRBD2	TGTGCCAGCAGTCCCGCGGGGGGCTTGGAGACCCAGTACTTC	CASSPAGGLETQYF
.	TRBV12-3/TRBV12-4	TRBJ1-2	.	TGTGCCAGCAGCCCGGGACTGCTTAACACCTTC	CASSPGLLNTF
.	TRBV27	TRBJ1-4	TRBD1	TGTGCCAGCAGTCACGGACAGGTTCAGGCACTTAATGAAAAACTGTTTTTT	CASSHGQVQALNEKLFF
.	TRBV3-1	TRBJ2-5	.	TGTGCCAGCAGCTCCGGGGCAGTCCAAGAGACCCAGTACTTC	CASSSGAVQETQYF
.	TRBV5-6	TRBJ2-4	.	TGTGCCAGCAGCTTGGCGCAGAGAAACATTCAGTACTTC	CASSLAQRNIQYF
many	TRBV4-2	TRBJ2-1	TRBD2	TGTGCCAGCAGCCTAGGGACTAGCGGGGGTTACAATGAGCAGTTCTTC	CASSLGTSGGYNEQFF
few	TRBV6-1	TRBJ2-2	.	TGTGCCACCGATTATGGACGGACGACCGGGGAGCTGTTTTTT	CATDYGRTTGELFF
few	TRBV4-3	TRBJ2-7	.	TGCGCCAGCAGCCAAGATAAAAATTCCTACGAGCAGTACTTC	CASSQDKNSYEQYF
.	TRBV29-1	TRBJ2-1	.	TGCAGCGTTGATGTTGAGCAGTTCTTC	CSVDVEQFF
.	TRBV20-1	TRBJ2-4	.	TGCAGTGCTACCGCCAGCAGTGGAGTGATCATTCAGTACTTC	CSATASSGVIIQYF
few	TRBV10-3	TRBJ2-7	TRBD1	TGTGCCATCAGTGAGGGGGGACAGGGCTACGAGCAGTACTTC	CAISEGGQGYEQYF
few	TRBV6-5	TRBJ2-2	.	TGTGCCAGCAGTTACGGAATTCCCGGGGAGCTGTTTTTT	CASSYGIPGELFF
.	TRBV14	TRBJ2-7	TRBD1	TGTGCCAGCAGCCAGGGGACAGCCCATTACGAGCAGTACTTC	CASSQGTAHYEQYF
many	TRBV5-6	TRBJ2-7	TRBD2	TGTGCCAGCAGCGGTTTAGCGGGGGCCTACGAGCAGTACTTC	CASSGLAGAYEQYF